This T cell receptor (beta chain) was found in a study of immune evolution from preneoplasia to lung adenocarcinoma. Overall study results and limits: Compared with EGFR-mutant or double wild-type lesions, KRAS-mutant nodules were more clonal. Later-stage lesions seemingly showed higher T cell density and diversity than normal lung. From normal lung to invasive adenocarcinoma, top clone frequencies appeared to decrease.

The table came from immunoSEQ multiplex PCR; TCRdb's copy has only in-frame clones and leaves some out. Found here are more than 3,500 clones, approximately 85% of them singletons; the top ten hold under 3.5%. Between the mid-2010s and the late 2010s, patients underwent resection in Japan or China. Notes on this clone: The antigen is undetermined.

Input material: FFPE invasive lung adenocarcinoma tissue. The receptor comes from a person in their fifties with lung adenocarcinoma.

The CDR3 bases are TGCGCCAGCAGCCAAGTGGGGATTGAAGCTTTCTTT. Its protein product is CASSQVGIEAFF. This chain uses TRBV4-1 with TRBJ1-1, with D unresolved. Germline V gives CDR1 MGHRA, CDR2 YSYEKL. V dropped 1 base and J dropped 7 bases, with 7 bases sitting between them. The CDR3 is made up of 12 amino acids.